This TCR beta chain is drawn from a study of blood T cell repertoires in COVID-19. As for the study in general: COVID-19 samples collected from the United States, Italy and Spain covered acute and convalescent phases. PBMCs, B-cell-depleted T cells, or T cells provided the cDNA or gDNA that made up the material.

The CDR3 loop spans 18 amino acids. Germline assignment: CDR1 KGHDR and CDR2 SFDVKD. Trimming took 4 bases from V and 4 from J; bases not matched to a gene: 11. Study processing details: Quantification of nucleated cells was approximated via reference gene primer amplification. TCRdb's copy holds only in-frame clones and misses some; the assay was immunoSEQ multiplex PCR. V and J calls and clone size are given by that table; D and trimming were obtained from the DNA. The repertoire has about 56,000 clones, roughly 84% of them found once; the top ten carry about an eighth. This sequence joins TRBV24-1 and TRBJ2-1, with TRBD1 identical over 11 bases. Sequences were obtained from peripheral blood. This TCR was recovered from a woman of 80 years or more with acute or convalescent COVID-19. As DNA, the CDR3 is TGTGCCACCAGTGAGGCTCCCGGGACAGGGGGAATTTACAATGAGCAGTTCTTC. It yields the protein CATSEAPGTGGIYNEQFF.